Shown below are 10 T cell receptor beta chains from a single sample sequenced in a study of shared clonotypes between healthy human individuals. The method was immunoSEQ multiplex PCR; TCRdb's version includes in-frame clones alone and lacks a portion of them. This sample has over a million clones, with roughly 74% found just once. The material sequenced was memory CD4+ T cells from PBMCs. This sample's subset: CD45RA-negative fraction. These receptors came from a man younger than 30 in good health. Some clones in this sample may be carry-over from other donors' samples.

The rearrangement joins TRBV12-5 to TRBJ2-1; 8 bases map to TRBD1. Per the germline V gene, CDR1 is LGHNT and CDR2 is FRNRAP. The CDR3 extends over 14 amino acids. The ends lost 6 bases at V and 0 bases at J; junction bases unmatched: 1. CDR3: CASGTGGSYNEQFF. CDR3 bases: TGTGCTAGTGGAACAGGGGGCTCCTACAATGAGCAGTTCTTC.

The V gene is TRBV6-1, the J gene TRBJ2-2; D may be TRBD2 (5 bases). The germline CDR1 and CDR2 sequences are MNHNS and SASEGT. The V gene lost 3 bases and the J gene lost 6 bases, with 11 bases spanning the gap. The CDR3 has 14 residues. The CDR3 sequence: CASSDQAAAGELFF. The CDR3 region has the DNA TGTGCCAGCAGTGACCAAGCGGCCGCCGGGGAGCTGTTTTTT.

This clone was seen only a few times. The chain has TRBV28 and TRBJ1-5; no clear D gene. V shed 4 bases and J shed 3 bases, with 7 bases lying between them. The CDR3 length is 13 residues. Germline CDR1 is MDHEN and CDR2 is SYDVKM. The CDR3 region has the DNA TGTGCCAGCAGTTCTCGAACCAATCAGCCCCAGCATTTT. Its translation: CASSSRTNQPQHF.

This clone was seen just once. The chain recombines TRBV5-1 with TRBJ1-2; D might be TRBD1 (5 bases). The CDR3 has 14 residues. CDR1 is SGHRS and CDR2 is YFSETQ in the germline V gene. V was shortened by 4 bases and J by 7 bases, with 17 bases between the two germline ends. Written as DNA, the CDR3 is TGCGCCAGCAGCACCCGGGGCAAAGAGGGTGGCTACACCTTC. Protein: CASSTRGKEGGYTF.

As regards this clone: The DNA is omitted, as the CDR3 cannot be located on it reliably, and the CDR3 follows TCRdb's listing. CDR3: CASSLVGSGNRYFF. This chain connects TRBV7-2 to TRBJ2-1; TRBD2, the D gene given by the table, was not confirmed from the DNA. The CDR3 length equals 14 residues, ends included. Per germline, CDR1 SGHTA and CDR2 FQGNSA.

This clone was counted between two and nine times. The V call is TRBV30, the J call TRBJ2-5; maybe TRBD2 (6 bases). TRBJ2-7 explains the end of the DNA better; the J call may be wrong. This CDR3 region has 12 residues. Germline CDR1 and CDR2: GTSNPN and SVGIG (reference sequence). CDR3 coding DNA: TGTGCCTGGAGGAATCGGGAGTACGAGCAGTACTTC. Translation gives CAWRNREYEQYF.

This sequence joins TRBV28 and TRBJ2-2; 8 bases agree with TRBD1. Germline V gene lookup returns CDR1 MDHEN and CDR2 SYDVKM. This CDR3 is built from 15 residues. V was clipped by 2 bases and J by 5 bases; unmatched bases: 4. The CDR3 DNA follows: TGTGCCAGCAGTTTAGGCCAGGGGGCTACCGGGGAGCTGTTTTTT. Translation gives CASSLGQGATGELFF.

This clone was detected a few times. V and J are TRBV4-1 and TRBJ1-3; unclear D gene. The CDR3 loop spans 16 amino acids. V lost 0 bases, J lost 4 bases, and 13 bases lay in between. Per the germline V gene, CDR1 is MGHRA and CDR2 is YSYEKL. The CDR3 DNA reads as TGCGCCAGCAGCCAAGAATGGGCAGGAGAAGGAAACACCATATATTTT. This sequence encodes CASSQEWAGEGNTIYF.

About this clone: Other nucleotide sequences from this sample produce the same CDR3. The chain has TRBV7-9 and TRBJ2-2, with TRBD1 matching over 7 bases. CDR1 and CDR2 (germline): SEHNR, FQNEAQ (reference sequence). The V gene end was trimmed by 0 bases and the J gene end by 6 bases; junction bases not matched to a gene: 1. This CDR3 has 14 residues. The CDR3 loop is CASSLAGGPGELFF. The CDR3 DNA follows: TGTGCCAGCAGCTTAGCAGGGGGCCCCGGGGAGCTGTTTTTT.

This clone has a count of ten or more. This chain connects TRBV28 to TRBJ2-7; 10 bases agree with TRBD2. Trimming took 6 bases from V and 4 from J; bases not matched to a gene: 9. CDR1 MDHEN and CDR2 SYDVKM come from the germline V gene. This CDR3 has 15 amino acids. The CDR3 region has the DNA TGTGCCAGCAGGACTAGCGGGCAGGGGACTTACGAGCAGTACTTC. Protein: CASRTSGQGTYEQYF.